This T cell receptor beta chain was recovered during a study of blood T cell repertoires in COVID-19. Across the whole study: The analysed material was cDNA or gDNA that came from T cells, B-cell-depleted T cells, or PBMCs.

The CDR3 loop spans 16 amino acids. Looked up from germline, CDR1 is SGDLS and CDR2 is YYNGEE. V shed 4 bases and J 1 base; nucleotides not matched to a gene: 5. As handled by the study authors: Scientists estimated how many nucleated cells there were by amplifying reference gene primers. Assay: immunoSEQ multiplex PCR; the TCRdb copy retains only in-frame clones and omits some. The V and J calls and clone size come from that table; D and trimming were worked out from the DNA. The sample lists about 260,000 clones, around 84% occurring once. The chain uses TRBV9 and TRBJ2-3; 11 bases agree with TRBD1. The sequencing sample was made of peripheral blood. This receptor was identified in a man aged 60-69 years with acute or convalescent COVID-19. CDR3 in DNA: TGTGCCAGCAGCTGGACAGGGGGCTGGGGCACAGATACGCAGTATTTT. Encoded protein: CASSWTGGWGTDTQYF.